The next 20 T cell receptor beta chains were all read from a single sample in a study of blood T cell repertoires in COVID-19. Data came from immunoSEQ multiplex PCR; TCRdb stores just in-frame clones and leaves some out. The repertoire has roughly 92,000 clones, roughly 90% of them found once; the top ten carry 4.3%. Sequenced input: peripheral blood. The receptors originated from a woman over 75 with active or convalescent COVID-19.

CDR3 sequence: CASSYVLLRTERRSSYNEQFF. For the CDR3, the DNA is TGTGCCAGCAGTTATGTTCTCCTGAGGACTGAAAGAAGGAGCTCCTACAATGAGCAGTTCTTC. The chain couples TRBV6-2 or TRBV6-3 to TRBJ2-1; a weak D match, TRBD2 (5 bases). This CDR3 comprises 21 residues. The V end was cut by 3 bases, the J end by 0 bases, with 27 bases between. The germline V gene encodes CDR1 MNHEY and CDR2 SVGEGT.

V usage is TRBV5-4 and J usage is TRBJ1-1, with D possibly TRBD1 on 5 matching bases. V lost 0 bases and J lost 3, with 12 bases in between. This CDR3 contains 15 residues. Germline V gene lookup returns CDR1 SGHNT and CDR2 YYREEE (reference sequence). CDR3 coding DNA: TGTGCCAGCAGCTTGGGGCAGGGCCTTGACACTGAAGCTTTCTTT. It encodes CASSLGQGLDTEAFF.

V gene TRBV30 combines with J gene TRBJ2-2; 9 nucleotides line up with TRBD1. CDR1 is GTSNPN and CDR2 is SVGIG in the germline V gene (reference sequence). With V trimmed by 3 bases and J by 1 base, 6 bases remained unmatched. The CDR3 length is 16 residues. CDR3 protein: CAWSPGTGLNTGELFF. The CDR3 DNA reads TGTGCCTGGAGCCCCGGGACAGGGTTGAACACCGGGGAGCTGTTTTTT. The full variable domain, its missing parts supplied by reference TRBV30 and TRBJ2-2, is SQTIHQWPATLVQPVGSPLSLECTVEGTSNPNLYWYRQAAGRGLQLLFYSVGIGQISSEVPQNLSASRPQDRQFILSSKKLLLSDSGFYLCAWSPGTGLNTGELFFGEGSRLTVL.

CDR3 DNA sequence: TGTGCCAGCTCACCCCACCCCCCTGGACAGCTCCCATCTGGGGCCAACGTCCTGACTTTC. Translated: CASSPHPPGQLPSGANVLTF. The V gene is TRBV18, the J gene TRBJ2-6, with D possibly TRBD1 on 6 matching bases. CDR1 KGHSH and CDR2 LQKENI come from the germline V gene. The CDR3 contains 20 residues. Between the trimmed V and J ends, which lost 3 bases and 1 base, there was a span of 22 bases.

CDR3: CASRRLVTGPGGNEKLFF. The CDR3 nucleotides read TGCGCCAGCAGACGGCTCGTCACAGGTCCGGGCGGCAATGAAAAACTGTTTTTT. The V and J genes are TRBV10-1 and TRBJ1-4; possible D gene TRBD1, 5 bases. The germline V gene encodes CDR1 WNHNN and CDR2 SYGVQD (reference sequence). This CDR3 is 18 amino acids long. V gave up 6 bases and J gave up 5 bases, with 25 bases separating them.

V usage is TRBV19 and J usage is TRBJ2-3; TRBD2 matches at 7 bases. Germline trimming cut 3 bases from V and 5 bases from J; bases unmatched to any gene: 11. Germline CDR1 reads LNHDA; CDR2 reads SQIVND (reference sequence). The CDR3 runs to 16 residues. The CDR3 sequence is CASSMGLAGALDTQYF. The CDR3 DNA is TGTGCCAGTAGTATGGGTCTGGCGGGAGCACTAGATACGCAGTATTTT.

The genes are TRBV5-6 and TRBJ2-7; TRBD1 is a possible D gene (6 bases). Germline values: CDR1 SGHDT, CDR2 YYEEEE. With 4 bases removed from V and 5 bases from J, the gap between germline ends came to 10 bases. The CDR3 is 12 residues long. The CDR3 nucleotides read TGTGCCAGCAGCCAGGGGTACCACGAGCAGTACTTC. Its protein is CASSQGYHEQYF.

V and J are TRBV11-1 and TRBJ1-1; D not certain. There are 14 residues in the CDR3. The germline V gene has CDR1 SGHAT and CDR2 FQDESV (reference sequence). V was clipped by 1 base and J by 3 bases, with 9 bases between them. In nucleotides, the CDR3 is TGTGCCAGCAGCTTAGAAGTGCAGTACACTGAAGCTTTCTTT. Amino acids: CASSLEVQYTEAFF.

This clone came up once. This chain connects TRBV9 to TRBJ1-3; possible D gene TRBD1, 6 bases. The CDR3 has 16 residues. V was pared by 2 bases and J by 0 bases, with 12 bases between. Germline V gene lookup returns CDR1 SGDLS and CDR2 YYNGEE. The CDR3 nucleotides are TGTGCCAGCAGCGTGGATTTACAGGGCTCTGGAAACACCATATATTTT. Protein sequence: CASSVDLQGSGNTIYF.

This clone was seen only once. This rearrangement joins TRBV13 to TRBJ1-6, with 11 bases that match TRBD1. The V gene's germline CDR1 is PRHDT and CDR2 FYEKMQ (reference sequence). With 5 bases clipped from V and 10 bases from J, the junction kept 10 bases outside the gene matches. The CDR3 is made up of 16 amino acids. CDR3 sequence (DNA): TGTGCCAGCAGCCCTGCGGGACAGGGGGTAAGGTCACCCCTCCACTTT. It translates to CASSPAGQGVRSPLHF.

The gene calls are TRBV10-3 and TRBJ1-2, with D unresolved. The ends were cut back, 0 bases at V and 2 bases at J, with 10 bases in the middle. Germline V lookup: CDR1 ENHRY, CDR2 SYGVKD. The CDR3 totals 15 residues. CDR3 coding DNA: TGTGCCATCAGTGAGTCAAGTCTGAGGAACTATGGCTACACCTTC. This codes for CAISESSLRNYGYTF.

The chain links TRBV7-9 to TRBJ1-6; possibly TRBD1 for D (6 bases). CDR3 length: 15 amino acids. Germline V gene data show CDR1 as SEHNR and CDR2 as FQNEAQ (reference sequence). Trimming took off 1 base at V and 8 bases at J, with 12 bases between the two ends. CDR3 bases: TGTGCCAGCAGCTTAGGCAGGGGTCGACATTCACCCCTCCACTTT. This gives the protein CASSLGRGRHSPLHF.

CDR3 region: CASSKRTGKLGSPLHF. DNA of the CDR3: TGTGCCAGCAGTAAAAGGACAGGGAAATTAGGTTCACCCCTCCACTTT. The chain links TRBV27 to TRBJ1-6; TRBD1 aligns across 8 bases. The CDR3 covers 16 residues. The V gene's germline CDR1 is MNHEY and CDR2 SMNVEV (reference sequence). V lost 5 bases and J lost 9; bases outside the gene matches: 12.

The DNA for the CDR3 is TGTGCCAGCAGCCAAGGGACTAGCTCCGGTACGCAGTATTTT. This sequence encodes CASSQGTSSGTQYF. This chain uses TRBV3-1 (or the pseudogene TRBV3-2) with TRBJ2-3; 8 positions match TRBD2. The CDR3 contains 14 residues. J gave up 8 bases and V 1 base, and 5 bases lay outside the gene matches. The germline CDR1 and CDR2 sequences are LGHDT and YNNKEL (reference sequence).

This chain's CDR3 is CASSSGQGREQYF. CDR3 nucleotide sequence: TGCGCCAGCAGCTCCGGACAGGGCAGGGAGCAGTACTTC. The chain carries TRBV5-1 and TRBJ2-7; TRBD1 agrees at 8 bases. Germline CDR1 and CDR2: SGHRS and YFSETQ. The CDR3 has 13 amino acids. With 3 bases clipped from V and 7 bases from J, the junction kept 6 bases outside the gene matches.

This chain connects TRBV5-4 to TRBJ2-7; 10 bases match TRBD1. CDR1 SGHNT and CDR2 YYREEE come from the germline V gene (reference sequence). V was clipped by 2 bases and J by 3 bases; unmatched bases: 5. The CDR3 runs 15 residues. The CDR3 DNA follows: TGTGCCAGCAGCTTACAGACAGGGGGCGGCTACGAGCAGTACTTC. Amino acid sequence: CASSLQTGGGYEQYF.

This CDR3 is CASSYIASGNTDTQYF. In DNA, the CDR3 is TGTGCCAGCAGCTACATCGCTAGCGGGAATACAGATACGCAGTATTTT. J is TRBJ2-3 and V is TRBV6-5; 9 bases are a match to TRBD2. V dropped 6 bases and J dropped 3; count of bases not matched to a gene: 10. There are 16 residues in the CDR3. Germline loops: CDR1 MNHEY, CDR2 SVGAGI.

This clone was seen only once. CDR3 DNA sequence: TGTGCCAGCAGTTTTCACAGGGTGGGGGGGCATGGCAATCAGCCCCAGCATTTT. Residues: CASSFHRVGGHGNQPQHF. V is TRBV27 and J is TRBJ1-5; D may be TRBD1 (6 bases). Trimming took 3 bases from V and 2 from J, leaving 20 bases between them. The CDR3 totals 18 residues. Germline-derived CDR1 and CDR2 are MNHEY and SMNVEV (reference sequence).

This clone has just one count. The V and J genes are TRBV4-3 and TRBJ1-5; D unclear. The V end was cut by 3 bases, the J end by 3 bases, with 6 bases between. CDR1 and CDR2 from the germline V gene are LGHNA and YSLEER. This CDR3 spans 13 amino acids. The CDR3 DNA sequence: TGCGCCAGCAGCCAGAGGCTCAATCAGCCCCAGCATTTT. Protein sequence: CASSQRLNQPQHF.

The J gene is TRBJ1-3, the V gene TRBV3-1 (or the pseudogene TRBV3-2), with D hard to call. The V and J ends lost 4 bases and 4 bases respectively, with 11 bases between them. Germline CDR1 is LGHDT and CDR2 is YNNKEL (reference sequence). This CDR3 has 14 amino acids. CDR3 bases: TGTGCCAGCAGCCCGGGAGCCTACGGAAACACCATATATTTT. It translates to CASSPGAYGNTIYF.